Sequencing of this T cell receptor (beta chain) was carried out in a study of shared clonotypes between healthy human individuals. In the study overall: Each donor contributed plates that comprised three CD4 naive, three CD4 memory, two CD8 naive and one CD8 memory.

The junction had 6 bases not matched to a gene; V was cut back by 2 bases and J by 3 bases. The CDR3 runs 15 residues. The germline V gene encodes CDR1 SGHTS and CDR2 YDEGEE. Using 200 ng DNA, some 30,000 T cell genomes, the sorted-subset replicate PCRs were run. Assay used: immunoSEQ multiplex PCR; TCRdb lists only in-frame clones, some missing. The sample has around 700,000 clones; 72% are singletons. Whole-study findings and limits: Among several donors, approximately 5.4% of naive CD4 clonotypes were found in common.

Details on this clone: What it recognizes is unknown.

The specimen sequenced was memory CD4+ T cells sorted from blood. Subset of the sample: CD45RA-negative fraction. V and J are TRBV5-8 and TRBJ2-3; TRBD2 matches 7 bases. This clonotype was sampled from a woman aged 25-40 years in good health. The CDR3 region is CASSFKSGRTDTQYF. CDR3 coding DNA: TGTGCCAGCAGCTTCAAATCCGGGAGGACAGATACGCAGTATTTT.